This section outlines one T cell receptor (beta chain) sequence together with its context. What it binds is unknown. The CDR3 consists of 12 residues. The V gene's germline CDR1 is SGHRS and CDR2 YFSETQ. Trimming at V came to 4 bases and at J to 10 bases, leaving 6 bases not matched to a gene. This sample was included in a study of CD8 T cells in ankylosing spondylitis. Regarding the study as a whole: Apparently characteristic of ankylosing spondylitis blood was a TCR beta motif (under ten highly homologous variants). The authors found the disease-linked clones to be CD8+ and relatively rare in peripheral blood. A number of the motif variants had already been described in reactive arthritis synovial fluid and blood. The clones that were linked to disease were reported to be significantly enriched in matched synovial fluid samples from ankylosing spondylitis patients.

MiXCR was run by TCRdb on the 5' RACE reads, yielding one entry per CDR3 protein. The sample consists of more than 300,000 distinct CDR3 sequences, approximately 8% of them appearing once. This chain joins TRBV5-1 and TRBJ1-1; 8 nucleotides align to TRBD1. The sample was blood, either unsorted or a sorted T cell fraction (not recorded which). The clonotype comes from a male donor with ankylosing spondylitis. The CDR3 is CASSLTGDSAFF. DNA of the CDR3: TGCGCCAGCAGCCTGACAGGGGATTCAGCTTTCTTT. Full variable domain (outside the CDR3, taken from reference TRBV5-1 and TRBJ1-1): KAGVTQTPRYLIKTRGQQVTLSCSPISGHRSVSWYQQTPGQGLQFLFEYFSETQRNKGNFPGRFSGRQFSNSRSEMNVSTLELGDSALYLCASSLTGDSAFFGQGTRLTVV.